A selection of T cell receptor beta chains follows, all from one sample in a study of blood T cell repertoires in COVID-19. Sequenced by immunoSEQ multiplex PCR; TCRdb stores in-frame clones only, minus some. The repertoire includes around 140,000 clones, 84% of them detected once, and roughly 8.7% sits in the top ten. Sequenced: peripheral blood. These receptors were obtained from a man aged 25 to 45 with COVID-19, enrolled during active disease. CDR3s include the opening cysteine and the closing phenylalanine or tryptophan. D genes are given only for firm matches. Size values are once, few and many counts, or a class for expanded clones, and some rows have none.

CDR3nt	CDR3aa	v_gene	j_gene	abundance	d_gene
TGTGCCAGCAGCTCAACAGGGGGCTCGACCACTGAAGCTTTCTTT	CASSSTGGSTTEAFF	TRBV7-3	TRBJ1-1	.	TRBD1
TGCGCCAGCAGCCAACTAGCGGGAAACGATAATGAGCAGTTCTTC	CASSQLAGNDNEQFF	TRBV10-1	TRBJ2-1	.	TRBD2
TGTGCCAGCAGTGAAGAGAGGGTAGTCGTAGGAAACACCATATATTTT	CASSEERVVVGNTIYF	TRBV6-1	TRBJ1-3	.	.
TGTGCCAGTACGGAGGATAACTATGGCTACACCTTC	CASTEDNYGYTF	TRBV19	TRBJ1-2	.	.
TGTGCCAGTACCTTAGGGGTCTCTAGTGAAAAACTGTTTTTT	CASTLGVSSEKLFF	TRBV19	TRBJ1-4	once	.
TGTGCCAGCAGATCGACTAGCGGCTACGAGCAGTACTTC	CASRSTSGYEQYF	TRBV12-3/TRBV12-4	TRBJ2-7	.	TRBD2
TGCAGCGTTGAGCCAATACTAGCGGAGCACAATGAGCAGTTCTTC	CSVEPILAEHNEQFF	TRBV29-1	TRBJ2-1	.	TRBD2
TGTGCCAGCAGCCCTAGGCAGGGGGTCGTCTATGGCTACACCTTC	CASSPRQGVVYGYTF	TRBV27	TRBJ1-2	.	TRBD1
TGCGCCAGCAGCTTGGTACAGGGGGCGTTAGGTGAGACCCAGTACTTC	CASSLVQGALGETQYF	TRBV5-1	TRBJ2-5	.	TRBD1
TGTGCCAGCAGTTTTGCGGGGACCGACGAGCAGTACTTC	CASSFAGTDEQYF	TRBV28	TRBJ2-7	.	.